This record concerns one T cell receptor (beta chain) sequence. The antigen is unknown. V lost 6 bases, J lost 7 bases, and 16 bases stayed unmatched. CDR1 KGHSH and CDR2 LQKENI come from the germline V gene. The CDR3 is 17 residues long. The sample comes from a study of cytomegalovirus exposure and HLA in healthy donors. Notes on the study in general: In a later analysis, TCR association rates varied by HLA locus: DRB1 most, HLA-C fewest. A later analysis associated some 16,000 TCR beta sequences with HLA alleles at a 0.05 false discovery rate. Under in vitro conditions, three CMV-associated chains were confirmed as specific for CMV antigens. Among TCR beta chains, those listed as cytomegalovirus-associated numbered some 160.

60 Vbeta and 13 Jbeta primers were used in PCR. The table came from immunoSEQ multiplex PCR; TCRdb's copy has only in-frame clones and leaves some out. The sample yields approximately 81,000 clones, roughly 74% seen once. Sequencing was carried out using PBMCs. The V gene is TRBV18, the J gene TRBJ2-1; 9 nucleotides align to TRBD2. The clonotype was recovered from a woman between 45 and 60 years old in good health and CMV-seropositive. The chain's CDR3 is CASSPFLGAGGPNEQFF. In nucleotides, the CDR3 is TGTGCCAGCTCCCCCTTCCTTGGGGCGGGAGGGCCAAATGAGCAGTTCTTC.